The 26 T cell receptor beta chains below were found in one sample sequenced in a study of blood T cell repertoires in COVID-19. Profiled with immunoSEQ multiplex PCR; TCRdb holds only in-frame clones, not every one. This table has fewer than 150,000 clones, approximately 83% appearing once. Sequencing input: peripheral blood. Receptors were obtained from a woman aged 45-65 years who had recovered from COVID-19.

The V gene is TRBV5-4, the J gene TRBJ2-2; D remains ambiguous. Trimming took 4 bases from V and 2 from J, leaving 15 bases between them. The CDR3 consists of 16 residues. CDR1 SGHNT and CDR2 YYREEE come from the germline V gene (reference sequence). In nucleotides, the CDR3 is TGTGCCAGCAGCCAAAGGCGGTCTTATAACACCGGGGAGCTGTTTTTT. This gives the protein CASSQRRSYNTGELFF.

CDR3 bases: TGTGCCAGCAGCTTTGGTCCCCGGTTTGATAGCACAGATACGCAGTATTTT. Amino acid sequence: CASSFGPRFDSTDTQYF. The rearrangement uses TRBV7-6 and TRBJ2-3, with unresolved D. Germline values: CDR1 SGHVS, CDR2 FNYEAQ. There are 17 residues in the CDR3. V lost 3 bases and J 0 bases, leaving 16 bases between the germline ends.

This clone was counted a few times. The chain recombines TRBV11-2 with TRBJ2-1; TRBD2 agrees at 10 bases. The germline CDR1 and CDR2 sequences are SGHAT and FQNNGV. J gave up 3 bases and V 5 bases, and 7 bases lay outside the gene matches. There are 16 residues in the CDR3. CDR3 in DNA: TGTGCCAGCAGCATCCGACTAGCGGGCTACTACAATGAGCAGTTCTTC. It codes for CASSIRLAGYYNEQFF.

Worth noting for this clone: In the same sample, other DNA sequences code for this CDR3. The chain uses TRBV19 and TRBJ2-1; 8 positions agree with TRBD2. The CDR3 extends over 15 amino acids. Germline V CDR1 and CDR2: LNHDA, SQIVND (reference sequence). With V trimmed by 5 bases and J by 4 bases, 7 bases remained unmatched. CDR3 nucleotides: TGTGCCAGTAGTTTGGCGGGAGGAGGATACAATGAGCAGTTCTTC. Amino acid sequence: CASSLAGGGYNEQFF.

V usage is TRBV10-2 and J usage is TRBJ2-4, with TRBD1 identical over 10 bases. The CDR3 sequence is 14 residues long. V shed 7 bases and J 7 bases; nucleotides not matched to a gene: 7. Germline CDR1 is WSHSY and CDR2 is SAAADI. CDR3 protein: CASTRQGASNIQYF. CDR3 nucleotides: TGCGCCAGCACGCGACAGGGGGCATCGAACATTCAGTACTTC.

The V gene is TRBV6-5, the J gene TRBJ1-3; 7 bases fit TRBD1. Germline loops: CDR1 MNHEY, CDR2 SVGAGI. The trim removed 6 bases at V and 2 bases at J, leaving 1 base unmatched. The CDR3 spans 13 residues. The CDR3 spells CASRGQPGNTIYF. The CDR3 nucleotides read TGTGCCAGCAGGGGACAGCCTGGAAACACCATATATTTT.

The chain has TRBV18 and TRBJ2-7; D perhaps matches TRBD2 (5 bases). There are 14 residues in the CDR3. V was trimmed by 3 bases and J by 4 bases, leaving 13 bases between them. Germline CDR1 reads KGHSH; CDR2 reads LQKENI. The CDR3 is CASSPGLEGYEQYF. CDR3 coding DNA: TGTGCCAGCTCACCCGGACTCGAAGGGTACGAGCAGTACTTC.

The table lists this clone with a few counts. The rearrangement joins TRBV27 to TRBJ1-1, with D unclear. Germline loops: CDR1 MNHEY, CDR2 SMNVEV (reference sequence). The CDR3 covers 11 residues. Deletions cut 5 bases from V and 7 bases from J, with 8 bases between. The CDR3 here is CASSLNNEAFF. Here the CDR3 DNA reads TGTGCCAGCAGTCTAAATAATGAAGCTTTCTTT.

This clone turned up a few times. V is TRBV7-8 and J is TRBJ1-2, with TRBD1 matching 8 bases. Germline V gene lookup returns CDR1 SGHVS and CDR2 FQNEAQ. Germline trimming cut 5 bases from V and 2 bases from J; bases unmatched to any gene: 7. This CDR3 spans 15 amino acids. The CDR3 region has the DNA TGTGCCAGCAGCCTCCAGCGGACAGGGAACTATGGCTACACCTTC. This sequence encodes CASSLQRTGNYGYTF.

This chain uses TRBV19 with TRBJ2-3; no definite D call. The CDR3 runs to 15 residues. Germline CDR1 is LNHDA and CDR2 is SQIVND (reference sequence). V lost 3 bases, J lost 4 bases, and 14 bases lay in between. CDR3 protein: CASSIGLSYSDTQYF. The CDR3 DNA reads TGTGCCAGTAGTATCGGTCTATCTTACTCAGATACGCAGTATTTT.

J is TRBJ2-6 and V is TRBV4-3; TRBD2 matches 7 bases. The CDR3 loop spans 18 amino acids. Per germline, CDR1 LGHNA and CDR2 YSLEER. Trimming took 0 bases from V and 0 from J; bases not matched to a gene: 5. The CDR3 region has the DNA TGCGCCAGCAGCCAAGATGGGACTATCATCTCTGGGGCCAACGTCCTGACTTTC. Translated, it gives CASSQDGTIISGANVLTF.

The V gene is TRBV7-3, the J gene TRBJ2-1; 7 nucleotides align to TRBD2. Germline CDR1 reads SGHTA; CDR2 reads FQGTGA. This CDR3 comprises 15 residues. V shed 4 bases, J shed 4 bases, and the junction held 7 bases outside the gene matches. CDR3 sequence: CASSSAGREYNEQFF. CDR3 bases: TGTGCCAGCAGCTCAGCGGGGCGTGAGTACAATGAGCAGTTCTTC. Combining the CDR3 with reference TRBV7-3 and TRBJ2-1 gives the whole variable domain GAGVSQTPSNKVTEKGKYVELRCDPISGHTALYWYRQSLGQGPEFLIYFQGTGAADDSGLPNDRFFAVRPEGSVSTLKIQRTERGDSAVYLCASSSAGREYNEQFFGPGTRLTVL.

Only one count was recorded for this clone. This chain uses TRBV11-3 with TRBJ2-2; D is undetermined. Per germline, CDR1 SGHNT and CDR2 YENEEA. V was cut by 4 bases and J by 6 bases, with 9 bases left in between. CDR3 size: 13 residues. The CDR3 loop is CASSSRNPGELFF. DNA for the CDR3: TGTGCCAGCAGCTCTAGAAATCCCGGGGAGCTGTTTTTT.

V is TRBV6-5 and J is TRBJ1-2; TRBD1 aligns across 8 bases. The germline V gene encodes CDR1 MNHEY and CDR2 SVGAGI. J gave up 7 bases and V 3 bases, and 10 bases lay outside the gene matches. CDR3 length: 15 amino acids. CDR3 protein: CASSYGTGLRRGYTF. The CDR3 nucleotides read TGTGCCAGCAGTTATGGGACAGGTCTTCGCCGTGGCTACACCTTC.

V and J are TRBV15 and TRBJ1-5; a weak D match, TRBD1 (5 bases). With 1 base removed from V and 6 bases from J, the gap between germline ends came to 10 bases. The CDR3 is 14 residues long. The germline V gene encodes CDR1 LNHNV and CDR2 YYDKDF (reference sequence). CDR3 loop: CATSRVGGGQPQHF. DNA of the CDR3: TGTGCCACCAGCAGAGTTGGGGGGGGTCAGCCCCAGCATTTT.

The chain links TRBV6-1 to TRBJ2-7; 14 bases agree with TRBD2. Trimming removed 4 bases from V and 4 bases from J; junction bases left unmatched: 9. The CDR3 is made up of 17 amino acids. CDR1 MNHNS and CDR2 SASEGT come from the germline V gene. In DNA form, the CDR3 reads TGTGCCAGCAGTGCTAGACTAGCGGGAGGGCCTAGGTACGAGCAGTACTTC. Its translation: CASSARLAGGPRYEQYF.

The V and J genes are TRBV2 and TRBJ1-5, with 8 bases lining up with TRBD1. Per the germline V gene, CDR1 is SNHLY and CDR2 is FYNNEI. V was pared by 7 bases and J by 6 bases, with 8 bases of the junction left unmatched. This CDR3 spans 14 amino acids. The chain's CDR3 is CASMGRGPSQPQHF. In DNA form, the CDR3 reads TGTGCCAGCATGGGCAGGGGGCCGAGTCAGCCCCAGCATTTT.

The chain is built from TRBV5-5 and TRBJ2-7; a possible D gene is TRBD1 (6 bases). V was shortened by 4 bases and J by 1 base, with 12 bases between the two germline ends. Germline V lookup: CDR1 SGHKS, CDR2 YYEKEE (reference sequence). The CDR3 has 14 residues. The CDR3 sequence: CASSVGQASYEQYF. Here the CDR3 DNA reads TGTGCCAGCAGCGTGGGACAAGCATCCTACGAGCAGTACTTC.

The rearrangement links TRBV12-3 or TRBV12-4 to TRBJ1-1; perhaps TRBD1 as D (6 bases). Trimming removed 0 bases at V and 11 bases at J, with 13 bases between. This CDR3 contains 13 residues. CDR3 coding DNA: TGTGCCAGCAGTTTAGCGGGACAACCCGAGGCTTTCTTT. Translating it yields CASSLAGQPEAFF.

The CDR3 nucleotides are TGTGCCAGCAGTGTCGGCCACACACAGACGAACACCGGGGAGCTGTTTTTT. Translation: CASSVGHTQTNTGELFF. The rearrangement links TRBV2 to TRBJ2-2; D not certain. The ends were cut back, 4 bases at V and 0 bases at J, with 15 bases in the middle. The CDR3 runs to 17 residues. Looked up from germline, CDR1 is SNHLY and CDR2 is FYNNEI.

The V gene is TRBV19, the J gene TRBJ1-6; a weak D match, TRBD1 (6 bases). V was cut by 6 bases and J by 5 bases, with 11 bases left in between. The CDR3 length is 14 residues. Germline V gene lookup returns CDR1 LNHDA and CDR2 SQIVND (reference sequence). The DNA of the CDR3 is TGTGCCAGTAGCCTCAGGGGCGATAATTCACCCCTCCACTTT. It encodes CASSLRGDNSPLHF.

The rearrangement links TRBV9 to TRBJ1-6; tentatively, D is TRBD1 (6 bases). The V end was cut by 0 bases, the J end by 9 bases, with 13 bases between. Germline V gene sequence: CDR1 SGDLS, CDR2 YYNGEE. CDR3 length equals 15 residues. DNA of the CDR3: TGTGCCAGCAGCGTAGATTGGGGGCTAGGTTCACCCCTCCACTTT. Its translation: CASSVDWGLGSPLHF. Using reference TRBV9 and TRBJ1-6 for the parts outside the CDR3, the full variable domain is DSGVTQTPKHLITATGQRVTLRCSPRSGDLSVYWYQQSLDQGLQFLIQYYNGEERAKGNILERFSAQQFPDLHSELNLSSLELGDSALYFCASSVDWGLGSPLHFGNGTRLTVT.

The chain couples TRBV7-9 to TRBJ2-3, with 8 bases lining up with TRBD2. Germline V gene sequence: CDR1 SEHNR, CDR2 FQNEAQ (reference sequence). The CDR3 runs to 16 residues. V lost 5 bases, J lost 2 bases, and 9 bases stayed unmatched. CDR3 coding DNA: TGTGCCAGCAGCGACCTACTAGCGGATATCACAGATACGCAGTATTTT. It yields the protein CASSDLLADITDTQYF.

The V gene is TRBV27, the J gene TRBJ2-7; weak D call: TRBD1 (5 bases). V lost 3 bases and J 4 bases, leaving 10 bases between the germline ends. Germline V lookup: CDR1 MNHEY, CDR2 SMNVEV (reference sequence). The CDR3 contains 13 residues. CDR3 sequence reads: CASSLFQGYEQYF. CDR3 nucleotides: TGTGCCAGCAGTTTGTTCCAGGGATACGAGCAGTACTTC.

The gene calls are TRBV19 and TRBJ1-5; TRBD1 agrees at 10 bases. The germline V gene encodes CDR1 LNHDA and CDR2 SQIVND (reference sequence). CDR3 length: 16 residues. J gave up 5 bases and V 3 bases, and 7 bases lay outside the gene matches. CDR3 residues: CASSIQTGGEDQPQHF. The CDR3 bases are TGTGCCAGTAGTATCCAGACAGGGGGCGAAGATCAGCCCCAGCATTTT.

The chain links TRBV2 to TRBJ2-5; TRBD2 matches 7 bases. With 10 bases clipped from V and 5 bases from J, the junction kept 10 bases outside the gene matches. This CDR3 spans 13 amino acids. Germline-derived CDR1 and CDR2 are SNHLY and FYNNEI. CDR3 coding DNA: TGTGCCACCCAACCGGGGGGTTACGAGACCCAGTACTTC. Encoded protein: CATQPGGYETQYF.